The 10 T cell receptor beta chains listed next were all sequenced from one sample in a study of Ad26.COV2.S vaccination and SARS-CoV-2 variants. Assay: immunoSEQ multiplex PCR; the TCRdb copy retains only in-frame clones and omits some. The table shows under 550,000 clones, with around 90% occurring only once. Documented treatment: over 15 received Ad26.COV2.S at low or high dose, single or two shots; 5 received placebo; per-sample allocation not given. Material that was analyzed had been drawn on day 63 after the first vaccine or placebo injection. Sample: peripheral blood, taken in a trial of Ad26.COV2.S vaccine versus placebo. The receptors stem from a person aged 18 to 59 who received the Ad26.COV2.S COVID-19 vaccine or a placebo.

In its sample, this clone was seen once. The chain carries TRBV19 and TRBJ2-1; D possibly matches TRBD1 or TRBD2 (6 bases each). Trimming stripped 11 bases from V and 5 bases from J, with 13 bases between. Germline values: CDR1 LNHDA, CDR2 SQIVND (reference sequence). The CDR3 is made up of 12 amino acids. CDR3 loop: CAFRGPDNEQFF. DNA of the CDR3: TGTGCCTTCCGGGGGCCTGACAATGAGCAGTTCTTC. Filled out from reference TRBV19 and TRBJ2-1, the complete variable domain reads DGGITQSPKYLFRKEGQNVTLSCEQNLNHDAMYWYRQDPGQGLRLIYYSQIVNDFQKGDIAEGYSVSREKKESFPLTVTSAQKNPTAFYLCAFRGPDNEQFFGPGTRLTVL.

The rearrangement uses TRBV4-2 and TRBJ2-7; 13 bases align to TRBD2. The V gene end was trimmed by 4 bases and the J gene end by 4 bases; junction bases not matched to a gene: 16. CDR1 is LGHNA and CDR2 is YNFKEQ in the germline V gene. The CDR3 spans 19 residues. The CDR3 here is CASSRATGPGTSGIYEQYF. The CDR3 DNA is TGTGCCAGCAGCCGCGCGACAGGCCCCGGGACTAGCGGGATTTACGAGCAGTACTTC.

This chain uses TRBV6-6 with TRBJ1-6; unclear D gene. Trimming shortened V by 0 bases and J by 7 bases, and 4 bases separated the two germline ends. CDR3 length: 13 residues. Germline V gives CDR1 MNHNY, CDR2 SVGAGI (reference sequence). The CDR3 region is CASSYSNNSPLHF. The CDR3 DNA follows: TGTGCCAGCAGTTACTCAAACAATTCACCCCTCCACTTT.

This chain uses TRBV6-2 or TRBV6-3 with TRBJ2-4; D call uncertain. Germline-derived CDR1 and CDR2 are MNHEY and SVGEGT. The CDR3 length is 17 residues. Trimming took 2 bases from V and 2 from J, leaving 16 bases between them. The CDR3: CASSYRLTERTKNIQYF. Here the CDR3 DNA reads TGTGCCAGCAGTTACCGGCTTACGGAAAGGACCAAAAACATTCAGTACTTC.

The chain links TRBV7-2 to TRBJ1-5, with D unclear. With 1 base removed from V and 3 bases from J, the gap between germline ends came to 10 bases. The CDR3 contains 15 residues. Germline V gene data show CDR1 as SGHTA and CDR2 as FQGNSA. The DNA of the CDR3 is TGTGCCAGCAGCTTAGACCAGCTCCCCAATCAGCCCCAGCATTTT. Its translation: CASSLDQLPNQPQHF. Based on the CDR3 plus reference TRBV7-2 and TRBJ1-5, the full variable domain is GAGVSQSPSNKVTEKGKDVELRCDPISGHTALYWYRQSLGQGLEFLIYFQGNSAPDKSGLPSDRFSAERTGGSVSTLTIQRTQQEDSAVYLCASSLDQLPNQPQHFGDGTRLSIL.

The chain couples TRBV5-1 to TRBJ2-2; 13 bases line up with TRBD2. V lost 2 bases and J lost 5; bases outside the gene matches: 3. This CDR3 comprises 16 residues. The germline CDR1 and CDR2 sequences are SGHRS and YFSETQ. CDR3 nucleotide sequence: TGCGCCAGCAGCTTTGGACTAGCGGGAGAAACCGGGGAGCTGTTTTTT. It translates to CASSFGLAGETGELFF.

The chain links TRBV6-2 or TRBV6-3 to TRBJ1-6; no reliable D call. The CDR3 spans 16 residues. V was cut by 4 bases and J by 8 bases, with 18 bases left in between. The germline CDR1 and CDR2 sequences are MNHEY and SVGEGT. The CDR3 sequence: CASSSRSPPGDSPLHF. The CDR3 nucleotides read TGTGCCAGCAGTTCTCGATCGCCCCCTGGGGATTCACCCCTCCACTTT.

The chain is built from TRBV28 and TRBJ2-7; D uncertain. In germline, CDR1 is MDHEN, CDR2 SYDVKM. The length of the CDR3 is 11 residues. V was trimmed by 6 bases and J by 4 bases, leaving 7 bases between them. The DNA of the CDR3 is TGTGCCAGCAGCCTGGATTACGAGCAGTACTTC. Its translation is CASSLDYEQYF.

The genes are TRBV6-1 and TRBJ2-3; 8 positions match TRBD2. Germline V CDR1 and CDR2: MNHNS, SASEGT. The CDR3 is 15 amino acids. The V gene end was trimmed by 2 bases and the J gene end by 3 bases; junction bases not matched to a gene: 4. CDR3 coding DNA: TGTGCCAGCAGTGAAAATAGCGGGACGACAGATACGCAGTATTTT. Translation: CASSENSGTTDTQYF.

The V call is TRBV5-1, the J call TRBJ2-7; D could derive from TRBD1 or TRBD2 (5 bases each). The CDR3 length is 13 residues. Germline assignment: CDR1 SGHRS and CDR2 YFSETQ. Trimming removed 4 bases from V and 3 bases from J, with 11 bases in between. The CDR3 DNA reads as TGCGCCAGCAGCCGGGACCCAAACTACGAGCAGTACTTC. It encodes CASSRDPNYEQYF.